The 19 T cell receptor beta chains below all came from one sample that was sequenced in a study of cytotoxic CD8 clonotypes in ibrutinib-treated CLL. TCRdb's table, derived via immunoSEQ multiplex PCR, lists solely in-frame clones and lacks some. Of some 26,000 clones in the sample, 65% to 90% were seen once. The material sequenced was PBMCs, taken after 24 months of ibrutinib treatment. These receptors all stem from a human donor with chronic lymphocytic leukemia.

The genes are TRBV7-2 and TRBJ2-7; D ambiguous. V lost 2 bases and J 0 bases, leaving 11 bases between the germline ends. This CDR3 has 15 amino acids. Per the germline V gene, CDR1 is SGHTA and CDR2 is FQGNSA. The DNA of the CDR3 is TGTGCCAGCAGCTTATGGGGTCTCCACTCCTACGAGCAGTACTTC. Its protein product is CASSLWGLHSYEQYF.

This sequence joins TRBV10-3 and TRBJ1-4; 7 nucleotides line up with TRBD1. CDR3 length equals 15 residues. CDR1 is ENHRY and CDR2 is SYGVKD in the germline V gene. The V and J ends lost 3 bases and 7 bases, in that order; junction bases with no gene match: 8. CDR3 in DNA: TGTGCCATCAGTGACGGACAGGAGGTGGGTGAAAAACTGTTTTTT. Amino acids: CAISDGQEVGEKLFF.

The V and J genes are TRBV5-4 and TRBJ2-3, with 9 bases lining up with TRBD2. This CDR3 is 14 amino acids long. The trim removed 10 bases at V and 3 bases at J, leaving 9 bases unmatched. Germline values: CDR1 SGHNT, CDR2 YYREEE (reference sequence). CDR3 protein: CAGKAGGPTDTQYF. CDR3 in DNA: TGTGCCGGTAAGGCGGGGGGGCCGACAGATACGCAGTATTTT.

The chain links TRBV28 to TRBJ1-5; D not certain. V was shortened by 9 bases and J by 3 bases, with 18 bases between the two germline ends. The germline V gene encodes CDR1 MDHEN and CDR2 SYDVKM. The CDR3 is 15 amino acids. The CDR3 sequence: CASKELKAINQPQHF. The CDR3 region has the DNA TGTGCCAGTAAGGAACTCAAGGCAATCAATCAGCCCCAGCATTTT.

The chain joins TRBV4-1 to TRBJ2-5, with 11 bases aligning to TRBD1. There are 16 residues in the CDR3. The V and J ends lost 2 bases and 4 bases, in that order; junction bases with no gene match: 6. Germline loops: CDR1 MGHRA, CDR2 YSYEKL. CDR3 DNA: TGCGCCAGCAGCCAATGGGGACAGGGGGTACGAGAGACCCAGTACTTC. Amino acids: CASSQWGQGVRETQYF.

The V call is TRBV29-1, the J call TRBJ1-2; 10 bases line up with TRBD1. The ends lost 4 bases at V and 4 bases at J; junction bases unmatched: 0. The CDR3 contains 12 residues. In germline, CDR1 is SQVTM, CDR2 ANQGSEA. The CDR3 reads CSVGTGGYGYTF. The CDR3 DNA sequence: TGCAGCGTTGGGACAGGGGGCTATGGCTACACCTTC.

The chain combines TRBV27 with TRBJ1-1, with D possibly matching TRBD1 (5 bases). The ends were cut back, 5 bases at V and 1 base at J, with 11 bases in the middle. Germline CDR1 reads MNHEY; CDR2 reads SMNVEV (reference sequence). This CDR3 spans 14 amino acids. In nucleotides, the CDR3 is TGTGCCAGCAGTGTAAGACAGACGAACACTGAAGCTTTCTTT. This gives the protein CASSVRQTNTEAFF.

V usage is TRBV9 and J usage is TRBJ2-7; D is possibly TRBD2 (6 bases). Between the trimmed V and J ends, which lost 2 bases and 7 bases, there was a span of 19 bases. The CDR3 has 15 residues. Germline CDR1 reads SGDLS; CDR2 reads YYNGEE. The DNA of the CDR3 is TGTGCCAGCAGCGTCTCGACCGGATGGGCGGGAGAGCAGTACTTC. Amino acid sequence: CASSVSTGWAGEQYF.

CDR3 sequence (DNA): TGCGCCAGCAGCTTGGACGGGGTGGGAAATTCACCCCTCCACTTT. Translation: CASSLDGVGNSPLHF. This rearrangement joins TRBV5-1 to TRBJ1-6, with no clear D. Germline V CDR1 and CDR2: SGHRS, YFSETQ. The CDR3 totals 15 residues. Deletions cut 0 bases from V and 7 bases from J, with 11 bases between.

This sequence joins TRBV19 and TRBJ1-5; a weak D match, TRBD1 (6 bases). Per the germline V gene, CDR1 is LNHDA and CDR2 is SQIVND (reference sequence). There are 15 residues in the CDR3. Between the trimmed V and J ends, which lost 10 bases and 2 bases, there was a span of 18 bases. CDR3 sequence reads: CATMGGRGGNQPQHF. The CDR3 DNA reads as TGTGCCACCATGGGGGGGCGGGGTGGCAATCAGCCCCAGCATTTT.

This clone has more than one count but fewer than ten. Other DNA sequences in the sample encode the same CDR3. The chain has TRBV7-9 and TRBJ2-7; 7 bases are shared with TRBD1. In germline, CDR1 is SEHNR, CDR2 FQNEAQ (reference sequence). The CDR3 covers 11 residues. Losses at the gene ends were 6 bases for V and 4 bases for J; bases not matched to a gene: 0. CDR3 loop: CASRQGYEQYF. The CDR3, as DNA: TGTGCCAGCAGACAGGGGTACGAGCAGTACTTC.

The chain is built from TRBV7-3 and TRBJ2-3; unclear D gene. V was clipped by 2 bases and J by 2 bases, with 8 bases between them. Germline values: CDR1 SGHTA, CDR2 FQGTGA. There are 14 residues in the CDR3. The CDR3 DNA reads TGTGCCAGCAGCTTAGGGGTCTTCACAGATACGCAGTATTTT. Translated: CASSLGVFTDTQYF.

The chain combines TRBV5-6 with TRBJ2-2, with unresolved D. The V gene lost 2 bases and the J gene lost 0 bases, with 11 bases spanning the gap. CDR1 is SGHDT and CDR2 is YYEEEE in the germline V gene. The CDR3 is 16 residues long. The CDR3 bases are TGTGCCAGCAGCTTTAGATTATTCGCGAACACCGGGGAGCTGTTTTTT. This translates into CASSFRLFANTGELFF.

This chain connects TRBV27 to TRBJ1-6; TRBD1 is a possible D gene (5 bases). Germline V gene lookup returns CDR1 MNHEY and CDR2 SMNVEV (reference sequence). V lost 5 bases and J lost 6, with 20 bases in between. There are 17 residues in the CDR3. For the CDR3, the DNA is TGTGCCAGCAGTATTTCAGCAGGGTGGGCTCGTAATTCACCCCTCCACTTT. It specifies CASSISAGWARNSPLHF.

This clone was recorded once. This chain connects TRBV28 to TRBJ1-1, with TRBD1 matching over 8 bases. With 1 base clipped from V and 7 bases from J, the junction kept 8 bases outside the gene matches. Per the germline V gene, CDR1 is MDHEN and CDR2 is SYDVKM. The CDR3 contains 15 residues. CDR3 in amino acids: CASSLSGQGKGEAFF. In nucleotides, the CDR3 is TGTGCCAGCAGTTTATCCGGACAGGGCAAGGGTGAAGCTTTCTTT.

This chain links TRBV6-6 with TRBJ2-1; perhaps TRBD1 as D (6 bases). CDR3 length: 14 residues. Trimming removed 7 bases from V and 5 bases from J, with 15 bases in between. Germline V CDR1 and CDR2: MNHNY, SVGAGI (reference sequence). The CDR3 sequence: CASILPGTNNEQFF. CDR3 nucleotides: TGTGCCAGCATCCTACCCGGGACAAACAATGAGCAGTTCTTC.

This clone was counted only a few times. The CDR3 coding sequence is TGTGCCAGCAGCGTAGGGATTCCCTACGAGCAGTACTTC. This gives the protein CASSVGIPYEQYF. The V gene is TRBV9, the J gene TRBJ2-7; no reliable D call. The ends were cut back, 0 bases at V and 2 bases at J, with 6 bases in the middle. This CDR3 comprises 13 residues. Germline V gene lookup returns CDR1 SGDLS and CDR2 YYNGEE.

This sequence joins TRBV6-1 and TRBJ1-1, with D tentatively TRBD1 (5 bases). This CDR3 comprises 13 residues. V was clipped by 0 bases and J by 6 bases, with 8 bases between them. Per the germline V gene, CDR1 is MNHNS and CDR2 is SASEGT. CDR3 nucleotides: TGTGCCAGCAGTGAAGCGGGGGTGGCTGAAGCTTTCTTT. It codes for CASSEAGVAEAFF.

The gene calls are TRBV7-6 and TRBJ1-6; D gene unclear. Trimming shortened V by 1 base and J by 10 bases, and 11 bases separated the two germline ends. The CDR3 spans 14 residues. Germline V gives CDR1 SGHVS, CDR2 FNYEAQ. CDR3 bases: TGTGCCAGCAGCTTAGGAGGGCTTTTCTCACCCCTCCACTTT. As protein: CASSLGGLFSPLHF.